This T cell receptor beta chain was retrieved from a study of blood T cells in healthy people across ages. PCR was performed a second time for 7 to 11 cycles using a sample-barcoded 5' primer and a J-beta primer mix. TCRdb itself ran the 5' RACE reads through MiXCR, one entry per CDR3 protein. This repertoire shows about 570,000 distinct CDR3 sequences, around 27% found once; its top ten account for over 3.5%. Study-level results: A strong correlation was found between TCR beta diversity and the percentage of naive T cells.

Isolation of PBMCs gave at least 6.5 million cells per sample. As regards this clonotype: Its antigen is currently unknown.

The germline gives CDR1 DFQATT, CDR2 SNEGSKA (reference sequence). The CDR3 totals 12 residues. The V end was cut by 6 bases, the J end by 4 bases, with 12 bases between. These same records also appear under a second study, on T cells of mothers and their children. That work adds: A few healthy Caucasian mothers gave samples, and so did their six children.

The source material was blood. The chain has TRBV20-1 and TRBJ1-2; tentative D call: TRBD1 (5 bases). The origin of this receptor is a boy aged 2 to 10 in good health. This CDR3 is CSASHGAYGYTF. The CDR3 DNA is TGCAGTGCGTCCCACGGGGCCTATGGCTACACCTTC.